The sequence of this TCR beta chain was determined in a study of response to subunit inactivated influenza vaccine. This CDR3 has 13 amino acids. Trimming removed 11 bases from V and 7 bases from J; junction bases left unmatched: 10. Germline CDR1 is MNHEY and CDR2 is SVGEGT. TCRdb re-called the RT-PCR reads through MiXCR, storing one row per CDR3 protein. The sample shows around 320,000 distinct CDR3 sequences, 22% of them seen only once. The source is a man between 50 and 75 years old who received an inactivated influenza vaccine. The V call is TRBV6-2 or TRBV6-3, the J call TRBJ2-2, with 7 bases matching TRBD2. The source material was PBMCs from blood, sampled roughly 20 months after vaccination. The CDR3 nucleotides are TGTGCCGGTCGGTCTAGCGGCCTCGGGGAGCTGTTTTTT. It codes for CAGRSSGLGELFF.